Described below is a single TCR beta chain sequence and its context. CDR3 length equals 14 residues. Germline lookup yields CDR1 MNHEY and CDR2 SMNVEV (reference sequence). V lost 6 bases, J lost 6 bases, and 16 bases lay in between. This entry comes from a study of blood T cell repertoires in COVID-19. Study background: Acute-phase and convalescent COVID-19 samples originated in the United States, Italy and Spain. T cells, B-cell-depleted T cells, or PBMCs supplied cDNA or gDNA.

Original methodology: Researchers report that nucleated cell counts were estimated from reference gene primer amplification. Sequencing used immunoSEQ multiplex PCR; TCRdb keeps in-frame clones, though not all of them. V, J and clone size are taken as reported in that table, and D and trimming were inferred from the DNA itself. Here the sample spans some 99,000 clones, approximately 90% being singletons. The receptor was derived from a human donor in a cohort sampled during active COVID-19. The material sequenced was peripheral blood. V is TRBV27 and J is TRBJ2-3; D not resolved. The CDR3 region has the DNA TGTGCCAGCAGCCCGAATACCTGGGCCGATACGCAGTATTTT. Its translation: CASSPNTWADTQYF.